The 10 T cell receptor beta chains presented below share a single source sample, sequenced in a study of T cell responses to AZD1222 COVID-19 vaccine. The table came from immunoSEQ multiplex PCR; TCRdb's copy has only in-frame clones and leaves some out. Of 100,000 to 150,000 clones in the sample, about 89% were seen once. The sequenced sample was peripheral blood, obtained on day 0 of MenACWY control vaccination. These receptor sequences come from an adult in good health.

The V call is TRBV2, the J call TRBJ1-5; D is possibly TRBD1 (5 bases). V gave up 6 bases and J gave up 0 bases, with 9 bases separating them. Germline V CDR1 and CDR2: SNHLY, FYNNEI. The CDR3 runs to 14 residues. The CDR3 DNA reads TGTGCCAGCAGAGAGACAGTTAGCAATCAGCCCCAGCATTTT. This sequence encodes CASRETVSNQPQHF.

The CDR3 protein is CASSGGGREAGGYTF. In DNA form, the CDR3 reads TGTGCCAGCAGTGGCGGCGGCAGGGAGGCCGGTGGCTACACCTTC. The V call is TRBV6-4, the J call TRBJ1-2; a weak D match, TRBD1 (5 bases). This CDR3 contains 15 residues. With 4 bases removed from V and 7 bases from J, the gap between germline ends came to 19 bases. Germline V gene sequence: CDR1 MRHNA, CDR2 SNTAGT.

The rearrangement uses TRBV7-9 and TRBJ1-4; D ambiguous. CDR1 is SEHNR, CDR2 FQNEAQ, per germline (reference sequence). The length of the CDR3 is 15 residues. The V gene lost 6 bases and the J gene lost 8 bases, with 19 bases spanning the gap. CDR3 DNA sequence: TGTGCCAGCAGTCCCACCGAGGGAGCATCCGAAAAACTGTTTTTT. It yields the protein CASSPTEGASEKLFF. Variable domain in full (rest from reference TRBV7-9 and TRBJ1-4): DTGVSQNPRHKITKRGQNVTFRCDPISEHNRLYWYRQTLGQGPEFLTYFQNEAQLEKSRLLSDRFSAERPKGSFSTLEIQRTEQGDSAMYLCASSPTEGASEKLFFGSGTQLSVL.

CDR3 loop: CAWSRTGTNYGYTF. The CDR3 DNA reads as TGTGCCTGGAGCCGGACAGGAACTAACTATGGCTACACCTTC. The chain links TRBV30 to TRBJ1-2, with 7 positions matching TRBD1. V dropped 3 bases and J dropped 0; count of bases not matched to a gene: 4. CDR1 is GTSNPN, CDR2 SVGIG, per germline (reference sequence). The CDR3 runs 14 residues.

The rearrangement uses TRBV7-9 and TRBJ2-2, with no clear D. V lost 1 base to trimming and J lost 9 bases, with 6 bases between them. The germline gives CDR1 SEHNR, CDR2 FQNEAQ (reference sequence). The CDR3 totals 12 residues. The DNA for the CDR3 is TGTGCCAGCAGCTTAGACGTTTGGGAGCTGTTTTTT. It codes for CASSLDVWELFF.

The chain employs TRBV2 and TRBJ2-5; D may be TRBD2 (5 bases). Trimming took 3 bases from V and 3 from J, leaving 8 bases between them. This CDR3 is built from 13 residues. CDR1 and CDR2 (germline): SNHLY, FYNNEI. CDR3 loop: CASSETGKETQYF. CDR3 nucleotide sequence: TGTGCCAGCAGTGAGACGGGAAAAGAGACCCAGTACTTC.

The chain combines TRBV30 with TRBJ2-2, with a possible D match to TRBD1 (5 bases). From germline, CDR1 is GTSNPN and CDR2 SVGIG (reference sequence). V shed 0 bases and J shed 6 bases, with 11 bases lying between them. CDR3 length: 14 amino acids. The chain's CDR3 is CAWSVQGRAGELFF. The CDR3 DNA reads as TGTGCCTGGAGTGTCCAGGGTAGGGCCGGGGAGCTGTTTTTT.

The V call is TRBV12-3 or TRBV12-4, the J call TRBJ2-5; 9 bases align to TRBD1. The length of the CDR3 is 13 residues. After removal of 6 bases from V and 4 bases from J, the junction contained 3 bases not matched to a gene. CDR3 sequence (DNA): TGTGCCAGCAGGGGACAGGGCGGAGAGACCCAGTACTTC. The encoded protein is CASRGQGGETQYF.

The V gene is TRBV29-1, the J gene TRBJ2-7, with 7 bases lining up with TRBD2. J was trimmed by 7 bases and V by 8 bases; bases with no gene match: 23. From germline, CDR1 is SQVTM and CDR2 ANQGSEA. This CDR3 spans 16 amino acids. CDR3: CSPTSCTSAPGREQYF. CDR3 DNA: TGCAGCCCCACTTCCTGTACTAGCGCTCCCGGTCGGGAGCAGTACTTC.

The chain couples TRBV2 to TRBJ1-4; D unclear. CDR3 length equals 13 residues. Germline V gene sequence: CDR1 SNHLY, CDR2 FYNNEI. V was clipped by 7 bases and J by 10 bases, with 16 bases between them. DNA for the CDR3: TGTGCCAGCATGACGGGTGAAGATGGAAAACTGTTTTTT. This translates into CASMTGEDGKLFF.